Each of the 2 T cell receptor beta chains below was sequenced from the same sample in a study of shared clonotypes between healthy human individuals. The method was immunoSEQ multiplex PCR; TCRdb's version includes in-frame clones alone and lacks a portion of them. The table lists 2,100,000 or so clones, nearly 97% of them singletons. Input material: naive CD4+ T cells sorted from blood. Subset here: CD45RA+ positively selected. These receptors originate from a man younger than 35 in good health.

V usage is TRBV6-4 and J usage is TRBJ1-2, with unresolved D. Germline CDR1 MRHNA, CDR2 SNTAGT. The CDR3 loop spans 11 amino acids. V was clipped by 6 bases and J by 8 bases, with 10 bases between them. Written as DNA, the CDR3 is TGTGCCAGCAGAGCAAACGGGGGCTACACCTTC. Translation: CASRANGGYTF.

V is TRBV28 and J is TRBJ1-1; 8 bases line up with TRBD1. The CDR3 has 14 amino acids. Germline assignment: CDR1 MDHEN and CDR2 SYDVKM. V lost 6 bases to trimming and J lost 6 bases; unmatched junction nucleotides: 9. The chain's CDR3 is CASRTQGAIAEAFF. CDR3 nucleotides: TGTGCCAGCAGGACCCAGGGGGCTATCGCTGAAGCTTTCTTT.